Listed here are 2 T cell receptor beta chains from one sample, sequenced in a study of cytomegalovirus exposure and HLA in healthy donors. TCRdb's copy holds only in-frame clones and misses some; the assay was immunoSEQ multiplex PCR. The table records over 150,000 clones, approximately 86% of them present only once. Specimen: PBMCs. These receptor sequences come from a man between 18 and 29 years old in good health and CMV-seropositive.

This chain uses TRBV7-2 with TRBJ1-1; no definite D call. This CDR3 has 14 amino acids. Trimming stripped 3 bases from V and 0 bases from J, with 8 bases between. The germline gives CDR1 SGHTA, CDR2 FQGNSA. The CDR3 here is CASSFFQVNTEAFF. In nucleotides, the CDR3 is TGTGCCAGCAGCTTTTTCCAGGTGAACACTGAAGCTTTCTTT. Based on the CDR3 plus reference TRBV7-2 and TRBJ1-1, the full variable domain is GAGVSQSPSNKVTEKGKDVELRCDPISGHTALYWYRQSLGQGLEFLIYFQGNSAPDKSGLPSDRFSAERTGGSVSTLTIQRTQQEDSAVYLCASSFFQVNTEAFFGQGTRLTVV.

The CDR3 DNA reads TGTGCCAGCAGCCCGGGGGGCTCCCTATTCTACGAGCAGTACTTC. This translates into CASSPGGSLFYEQYF. V and J are TRBV5-5 and TRBJ2-7; D may be TRBD2 (7 bases). Germline V CDR1 and CDR2: SGHKS, YYEKEE (reference sequence). CDR3 length equals 15 residues. V was trimmed by 4 bases and J by 3 bases, leaving 17 bases between them.